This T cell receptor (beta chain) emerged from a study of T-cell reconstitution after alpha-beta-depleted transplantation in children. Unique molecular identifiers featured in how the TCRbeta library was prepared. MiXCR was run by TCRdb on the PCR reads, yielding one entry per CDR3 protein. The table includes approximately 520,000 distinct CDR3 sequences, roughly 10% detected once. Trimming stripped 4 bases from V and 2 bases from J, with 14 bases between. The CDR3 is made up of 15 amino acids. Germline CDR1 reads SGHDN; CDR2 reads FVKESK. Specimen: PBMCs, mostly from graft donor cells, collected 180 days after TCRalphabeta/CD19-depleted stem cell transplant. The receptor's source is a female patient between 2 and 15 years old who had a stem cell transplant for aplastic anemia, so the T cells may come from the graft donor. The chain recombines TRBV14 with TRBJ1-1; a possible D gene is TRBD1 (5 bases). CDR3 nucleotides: TGTGCCAGCAGCCGGGGCGCACCCTACAACACTGAAGCTTTCTTT. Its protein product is CASSRGAPYNTEAFF. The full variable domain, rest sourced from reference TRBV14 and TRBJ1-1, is EAGVTQFPSHSVIEKGQTVTLRCDPISGHDNLYWYRRVMGKEIKFLLHFVKESKQDESGMPNNRFLAERTGGTYSTLKVQPAELEDSGVYFCASSRGAPYNTEAFFGQGTRLTVV.